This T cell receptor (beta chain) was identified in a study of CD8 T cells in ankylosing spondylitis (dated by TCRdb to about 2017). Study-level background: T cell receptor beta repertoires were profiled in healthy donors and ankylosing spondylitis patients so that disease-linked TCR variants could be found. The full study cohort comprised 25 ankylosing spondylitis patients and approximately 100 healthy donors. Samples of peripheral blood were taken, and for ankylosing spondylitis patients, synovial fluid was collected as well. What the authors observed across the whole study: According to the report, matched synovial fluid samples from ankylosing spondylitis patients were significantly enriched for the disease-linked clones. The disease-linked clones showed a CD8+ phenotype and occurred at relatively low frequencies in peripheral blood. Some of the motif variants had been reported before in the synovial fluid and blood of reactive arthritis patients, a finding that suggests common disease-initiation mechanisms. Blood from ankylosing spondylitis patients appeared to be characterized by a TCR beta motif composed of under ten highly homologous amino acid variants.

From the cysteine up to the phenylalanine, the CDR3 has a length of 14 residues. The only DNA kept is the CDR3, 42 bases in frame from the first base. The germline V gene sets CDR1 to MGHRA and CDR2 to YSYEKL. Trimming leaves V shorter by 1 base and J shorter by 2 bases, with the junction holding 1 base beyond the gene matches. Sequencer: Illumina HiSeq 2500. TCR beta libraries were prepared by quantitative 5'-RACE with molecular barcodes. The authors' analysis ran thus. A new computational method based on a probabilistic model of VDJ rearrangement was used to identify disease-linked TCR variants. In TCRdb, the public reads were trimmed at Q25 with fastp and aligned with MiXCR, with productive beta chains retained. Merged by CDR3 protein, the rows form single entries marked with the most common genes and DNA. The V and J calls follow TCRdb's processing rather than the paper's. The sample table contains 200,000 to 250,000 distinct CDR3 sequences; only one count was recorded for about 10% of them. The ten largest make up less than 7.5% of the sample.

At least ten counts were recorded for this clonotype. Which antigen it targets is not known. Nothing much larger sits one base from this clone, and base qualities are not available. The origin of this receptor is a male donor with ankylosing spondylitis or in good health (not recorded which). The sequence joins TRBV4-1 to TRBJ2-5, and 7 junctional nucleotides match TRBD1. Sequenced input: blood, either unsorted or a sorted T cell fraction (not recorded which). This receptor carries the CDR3 CASSQAGQQETQYF. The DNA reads TGCGCCAGCAGCCAAGCGGGACAGCAAGAGACCCAGTACTTC.